The 5 T cell receptor beta chains below come from one sample, sequenced in a study of cytomegalovirus exposure and HLA in healthy donors. Researchers ran the PCR with 60 Vbeta and 13 Jbeta primers. Sequencing was performed with immunoSEQ multiplex PCR; in TCRdb, only in-frame clones are kept and a portion is missing. The sample carries approximately 140,000 clones, approximately 84% recorded once. The sample consisted of PBMCs. The receptor source for this set is a woman in her thirties or forties in good health and CMV-seronegative.

DNA for the CDR3: TGTGCCAGCAGCAAAGATTCCGAGGAATTGACGGGAGGGAGGACCGGGGAGCTGTTTTTT. Amino acids: CASSKDSEELTGGRTGELFF. The chain links TRBV21-1 to TRBJ2-2; the D call of TRBD2 is as the table states it, not checked on the DNA. TRBV21-1 is reported as a pseudogene. This CDR3 has 20 amino acids.

The J gene is TRBJ1-6, the V gene TRBV11-3, with D possibly matching TRBD1 (6 bases). The CDR3 runs to 13 residues. V was shortened by 5 bases and J by 13 bases, with 15 bases between the two germline ends. CDR1 SGHNT and CDR2 YENEEA come from the germline V gene. The CDR3 loop reads CASSPRTAGPLHF. The CDR3 nucleotides are TGTGCCAGCAGCCCCCGGACAGCGGGGCCCCTCCACTTT.

The CDR3 loop reads CASSLVAGGSATYEQYF. CDR3 bases: TGTGCCAGCAGCTTAGTGGCGGGGGGGTCGGCCACCTACGAGCAGTACTTC. The V call is TRBV7-2, the J call TRBJ2-7; 9 bases fit TRBD2. Germline CDR1 and CDR2: SGHTA and FQGNSA. V trimming: 1 base; J trimming: 2 bases; junction bases outside the gene matches: 9. The CDR3 contains 17 residues.

This sequence joins TRBV6-1 and TRBJ2-1, with 8 positions matching TRBD1. CDR1 and CDR2 (germline): MNHNS, SASEGT. The CDR3 spans 15 residues. V shed 4 bases, J shed 5 bases, and the junction held 7 bases outside the gene matches. This CDR3 is CASSGGQGFDNEQFF. The CDR3 nucleotides read TGTGCCAGCAGTGGTGGACAGGGCTTCGACAATGAGCAGTTCTTC.

The count of this clone is one. The rearrangement uses TRBV2 and TRBJ2-5; TRBD2 matches 8 bases. V lost 7 bases to trimming and J lost 5 bases; unmatched junction nucleotides: 12. CDR3 length: 15 amino acids. The germline CDR1 and CDR2 sequences are SNHLY and FYNNEI. CDR3 sequence reads: CASTQTGGPRETQYF. For the CDR3, the DNA is TGTGCCAGCACCCAGACGGGGGGGCCTCGGGAGACCCAGTACTTC.